The 26 T cell receptor beta chains reported below all come from one sample, sequenced in a study of blood T cell repertoires in COVID-19. The protocol was immunoSEQ multiplex PCR, while the TCRdb copy is restricted to in-frame clones and leaves out a portion. The table lists 250,000 to 350,000 clones, approximately 90% of them singletons, with roughly 0.8% in the top ten. The sequenced material came from peripheral blood. These receptors were collected from a man aged 30 to 39 with acute or convalescent COVID-19.

As for this clone: The sample carries other DNA sequences with the same CDR3. This chain joins TRBV9 and TRBJ1-3; D call uncertain. The germline CDR1 and CDR2 sequences are SGDLS and YYNGEE. Deletions cut 0 bases from V and 0 bases from J, with 10 bases between. The CDR3 covers 16 residues. CDR3 sequence reads: CASSVAGRSSGNTIYF. CDR3 sequence (DNA): TGTGCCAGCAGCGTAGCTGGCCGCTCCTCTGGAAACACCATATATTTT.

V is TRBV6-9 and J is TRBJ1-3; a weak D match, TRBD1 (5 bases). Germline CDR1 reads MNHGY; CDR2 reads SVAAGI. V lost 0 bases and J 0 bases, leaving 18 bases between the germline ends. The CDR3 consists of 19 residues. Here the CDR3 reads CASSYSRVGRGSSGNTIYF. CDR3 nucleotide sequence: TGTGCCAGCAGTTATTCAAGGGTCGGGAGGGGAAGCTCTGGAAACACCATATATTTT.

This clone is a singleton in its sample. The V call is TRBV24-1, the J call TRBJ1-6; no definite D call. The CDR3 totals 13 residues. CDR1 and CDR2 from the germline V gene are KGHDR and SFDVKD. V was pared by 6 bases and J by 5 bases, with 7 bases between. CDR3 coding DNA: TGTGCCACCAGTAGGCAGGATAATTCACCCCTCCACTTT. The encoded protein is CATSRQDNSPLHF.

This chain uses TRBV15 with TRBJ1-2, with D possibly matching TRBD1 (5 bases). The germline CDR1 and CDR2 sequences are LNHNV and YYDKDF (reference sequence). Trimming took off 1 base at V and 4 bases at J, with 16 bases between the two ends. CDR3 length: 16 amino acids. This CDR3 reads CATSRGGGIKGYGYTF. The CDR3 nucleotides read TGTGCCACCAGCAGAGGCGGGGGAATTAAGGGCTATGGCTACACCTTC.

This clone was detected only once. The rearrangement uses TRBV5-4 and TRBJ2-1; D perhaps matches TRBD2 (5 bases). V was pared by 1 base and J by 5 bases, with 10 bases between. Looked up from germline, CDR1 is SGHNT and CDR2 is YYREEE (reference sequence). This CDR3 contains 14 residues. The CDR3: CASSLPGSNNEQFF. CDR3 in DNA: TGTGCCAGCAGCTTGCCGGGGTCCAACAATGAGCAGTTCTTC. The whole variable domain, filled in from reference TRBV5-4 and TRBJ2-1, reads ETGVTQSPTHLIKTRGQQVTLRCSSQSGHNTVSWYQQALGQGPQFIFQYYREEENGRGNFPPRFSGLQFPNYSSELNVNALELDDSALYLCASSLPGSNNEQFFGPGTRLTVL.

The chain links TRBV7-2 to TRBJ1-1; D remains ambiguous. Looked up from germline, CDR1 is SGHTA and CDR2 is FQGNSA. The CDR3 totals 13 residues. Trimming pared 1 base from V and 3 bases from J, leaving 6 bases between. DNA of the CDR3: TGTGCCAGCAGCTTAGTACGGGACACTGAAGCTTTCTTT. Translating gives CASSLVRDTEAFF.

This clone was detected once. The chain joins TRBV29-1 to TRBJ1-1, with TRBD1 as a possible D gene (6 bases). The V end was cut by 6 bases, the J end by 1 base, with 15 bases between. The germline V gene encodes CDR1 SQVTM and CDR2 ANQGSEA. CDR3 length: 14 amino acids. CDR3 protein: CSVAWTARNTEAFF. CDR3 nucleotide sequence: TGCAGCGTGGCCTGGACAGCCCGGAACACTGAAGCTTTCTTT.

The genes are TRBV2 and TRBJ1-5; TRBD1 is a possible D gene (6 bases). Germline assignment: CDR1 SNHLY and CDR2 FYNNEI. Deletions cut 6 bases from V and 6 bases from J, with 12 bases between. CDR3 length: 13 amino acids. CDR3 amino acids: CASSEDSPQPQHF. For the CDR3, the DNA is TGTGCCAGCAGCGAGGACAGCCCTCAGCCCCAGCATTTT.

The chain uses TRBV5-1 and TRBJ2-3, with a tentative D call TRBD2 (5 bases). Germline V CDR1 and CDR2: SGHRS, YFSETQ. This CDR3 has 15 amino acids. Between the trimmed V and J ends, which lost 2 bases and 2 bases, there was a span of 12 bases. The CDR3 coding sequence is TGCGCCAGCAGCTTAGGACTCCTTTACACAGATACGCAGTATTTT. It codes for CASSLGLLYTDTQYF.

This sequence joins TRBV4-1 and TRBJ2-7, with D perhaps matching TRBD2 (5 bases). The CDR3 length is 20 residues. Germline lookup yields CDR1 MGHRA and CDR2 YSYEKL. Trimming removed 2 bases from V and 1 base from J, with 27 bases in between. The CDR3 DNA is TGCGCCAGCAGCCAAAATCGGGATAAGTTTAGCGCGAAGATTTCCTACGAGCAGTACTTC. It translates to CASSQNRDKFSAKISYEQYF.

The chain joins TRBV5-1 to TRBJ1-3; D is unclear. Deletions cut 7 bases from V and 1 base from J, with 9 bases between. Germline V gives CDR1 SGHRS, CDR2 YFSETQ. The CDR3 contains 13 residues. The CDR3 loop is CASAVKSGNTIYF. In nucleotides, the CDR3 is TGCGCCAGCGCGGTTAAATCTGGAAACACCATATATTTT.

V usage is TRBV29-1 and J usage is TRBJ2-2, with D possibly being TRBD2 (5 bases). Trimming took off 7 bases at V and 5 bases at J, with 17 bases between the two ends. The CDR3 runs 14 residues. Germline V lookup: CDR1 SQVTM, CDR2 ANQGSEA. The CDR3 DNA reads as TGCAGCGCCGGTCCGGGGATTATTACCGGGGAGCTGTTTTTT. Translated, it gives CSAGPGIITGELFF.

This chain connects TRBV11-3 to TRBJ2-1; maybe TRBD2 (5 bases). This CDR3 spans 14 amino acids. The germline V and J ends were trimmed by 5 bases and 8 bases, with 16 bases remaining between them. CDR1 SGHNT and CDR2 YENEEA come from the germline V gene. This chain's CDR3 is CASSPSPGLDEQFF. The CDR3 bases are TGTGCCAGCAGCCCAAGCCCTGGACTGGATGAGCAGTTCTTC.

The rearrangement links TRBV2 to TRBJ2-7, with 7 bases that match TRBD1. This CDR3 contains 14 residues. After removal of 6 bases from V and 0 bases from J, the junction contained 5 bases not matched to a gene. The V gene's germline CDR1 is SNHLY and CDR2 FYNNEI. Here the CDR3 reads CASREQGSSYEQYF. The CDR3 region has the DNA TGTGCCAGCAGGGAACAGGGGAGCTCCTACGAGCAGTACTTC.

The rearrangement uses TRBV28 and TRBJ1-2, with D perhaps TRBD1 (5 bases). The germline V gene has CDR1 MDHEN and CDR2 SYDVKM. The CDR3 consists of 15 residues. Trimming took 5 bases from V and 1 from J, leaving 14 bases between them. The CDR3 sequence: CASSPSGGGNYGYTF. The CDR3 coding sequence is TGTGCCAGCAGTCCCTCCGGGGGAGGTAACTATGGCTACACCTTC.

This chain connects TRBV27 to TRBJ1-1; 9 positions agree with TRBD1. Per germline, CDR1 MNHEY and CDR2 SMNVEV (reference sequence). This CDR3 is 15 amino acids long. V lost 0 bases, J lost 5 bases, and 4 bases stayed unmatched. Here the CDR3 DNA reads TGTGCCAGCAGTTTATCACAGGGGGCGCGGACTGAAGCTTTCTTT. Protein: CASSLSQGARTEAFF.

The V and J genes are TRBV28 and TRBJ2-5; TRBD1 matches at 8 bases. The CDR3 covers 13 residues. Germline V gene sequence: CDR1 MDHEN, CDR2 SYDVKM. The V gene end was trimmed by 4 bases and the J gene end by 5 bases; junction bases not matched to a gene: 3. The CDR3 here is CASSWTGRETQYF. The CDR3, as DNA: TGTGCCAGCAGTTGGACAGGGAGGGAGACCCAGTACTTC.

V and J are TRBV9 and TRBJ2-1; TRBD2 matches 9 bases. Germline CDR1 reads SGDLS; CDR2 reads YYNGEE. The CDR3 sequence is 15 residues long. The V segment lost 4 bases and the J segment 9 bases; nucleotides outside the gene matches: 11. The chain's CDR3 is CASSSSGTSRVEQFF. The DNA for the CDR3 is TGTGCCAGCAGCTCGTCCGGGACTAGCCGGGTTGAGCAGTTCTTC. Based on the CDR3 plus reference TRBV9 and TRBJ2-1, the full variable domain is DSGVTQTPKHLITATGQRVTLRCSPRSGDLSVYWYQQSLDQGLQFLIQYYNGEERAKGNILERFSAQQFPDLHSELNLSSLELGDSALYFCASSSSGTSRVEQFFGPGTRLTVL.

The J gene is TRBJ2-2, the V gene TRBV18; D possibly corresponds to TRBD2 (7 bases). The CDR3 runs 16 residues. V lost 8 bases to trimming and J lost 2 bases, with 18 bases between them. The germline CDR1 and CDR2 sequences are KGHSH and LQKENI. The CDR3 sequence is CASRVSGGGNTGELFF. Written as DNA, the CDR3 is TGTGCCAGCCGAGTTTCGGGGGGCGGAAACACCGGGGAGCTGTTTTTT.

The chain recombines TRBV2 with TRBJ2-1; 11 nucleotides agree with TRBD2. The CDR3 extends over 15 amino acids. The germline V gene encodes CDR1 SNHLY and CDR2 FYNNEI. V shed 6 bases and J 6 bases; nucleotides not matched to a gene: 7. The CDR3 bases are TGTGCCAGCAGGGGCCTAGCGGGGGGTTTCAATGAGCAGTTCTTC. Protein product: CASRGLAGGFNEQFF.

The genes are TRBV4-2 and TRBJ2-7, with 7 bases aligning to TRBD2. Germline CDR1 LGHNA, CDR2 YNFKEQ. The CDR3 has 15 amino acids. With 1 base clipped from V and 1 base from J, the junction kept 4 bases outside the gene matches. CDR3 sequence reads: CASSQGHGRSYEQYF. The CDR3 DNA follows: TGTGCCAGCAGCCAAGGGCACGGGAGGTCCTACGAGCAGTACTTC.

The chain uses TRBV4-1 and TRBJ2-7, with a weak D call TRBD1 (6 bases). The V gene's germline CDR1 is MGHRA and CDR2 YSYEKL. V lost 3 bases, J lost 2 bases, and 17 bases lay in between. The CDR3 is made up of 16 amino acids. The CDR3 spells CASSHLPADSAYEQYF. CDR3 nucleotide sequence: TGCGCCAGCAGCCATCTACCGGCGGACAGCGCCTACGAGCAGTACTTC.

This clone has just one count. J is TRBJ2-3 and V is TRBV5-5; D uncertain. Per the germline V gene, CDR1 is SGHKS and CDR2 is YYEKEE (reference sequence). The CDR3 has 17 residues. Trimming pared 1 base from V and 0 bases from J, leaving 15 bases between. The CDR3 reads CASSLNFGRHSTDTQYF. The CDR3 coding sequence is TGTGCCAGCAGCTTGAATTTTGGCAGGCACAGCACAGATACGCAGTATTTT. Looking up the rest from reference TRBV5-5 and TRBJ2-3 gives the full variable domain: DAGVTQSPTHLIKTRGQQVTLRCSPISGHKSVSWYQQVLGQGPQFIFQYYEKEERGRGNFPDRFSARQFPNYSSELNVNALLLGDSALYLCASSLNFGRHSTDTQYFGPGTRLTVL.

The chain has TRBV6-5 and TRBJ1-6; a weak D match, TRBD1 (6 bases). Germline V gene sequence: CDR1 MNHEY, CDR2 SVGAGI. The ends were cut back, 8 bases at V and 9 bases at J, with 14 bases in the middle. This CDR3 is built from 13 residues. CDR3 coding DNA: TGTGCCAGCCGACGGCAGGGGAGTTCACCCCTCCACTTT. This gives the protein CASRRQGSSPLHF.

This rearrangement joins TRBV6-5 to TRBJ1-1; D might be TRBD1 (5 bases). In germline, CDR1 is MNHEY, CDR2 SVGAGI. Deletions cut 4 bases from V and 1 base from J, with 7 bases between. This CDR3 region has 13 residues. CDR3 in amino acids: CASSFRGNTEAFF. The DNA for the CDR3 is TGTGCCAGCAGTTTTAGGGGGAACACTGAAGCTTTCTTT.

This chain connects TRBV19 to TRBJ2-1; 9 bases map to TRBD2. The trim removed 6 bases at V and 5 bases at J, leaving 8 bases unmatched. The CDR3 totals 15 residues. The germline V gene encodes CDR1 LNHDA and CDR2 SQIVND (reference sequence). The CDR3 spells CASRHAGGPHNEQFF. The CDR3 nucleotides are TGTGCCAGTAGACATGCGGGGGGGCCACACAATGAGCAGTTCTTC.